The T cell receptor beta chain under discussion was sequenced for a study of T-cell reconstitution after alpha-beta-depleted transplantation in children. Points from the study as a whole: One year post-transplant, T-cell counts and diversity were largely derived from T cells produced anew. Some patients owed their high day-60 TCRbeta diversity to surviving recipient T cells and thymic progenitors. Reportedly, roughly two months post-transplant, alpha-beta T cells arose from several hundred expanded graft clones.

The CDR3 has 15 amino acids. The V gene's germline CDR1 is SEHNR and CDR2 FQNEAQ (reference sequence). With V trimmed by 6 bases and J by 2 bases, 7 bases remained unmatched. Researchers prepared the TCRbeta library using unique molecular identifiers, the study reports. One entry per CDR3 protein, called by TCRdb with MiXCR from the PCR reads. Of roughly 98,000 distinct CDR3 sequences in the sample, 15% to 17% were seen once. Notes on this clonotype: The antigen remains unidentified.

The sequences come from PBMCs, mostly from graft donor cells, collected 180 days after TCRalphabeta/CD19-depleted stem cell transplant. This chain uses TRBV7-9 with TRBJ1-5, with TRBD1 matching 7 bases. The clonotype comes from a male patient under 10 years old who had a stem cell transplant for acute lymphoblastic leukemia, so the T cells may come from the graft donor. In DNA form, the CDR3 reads TGTGCCAGCAGGCCCAGGGGGGGAGGCAATCAGCCCCAGCATTTT. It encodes CASRPRGGGNQPQHF.